A single sample is the source of the 26 T cell receptor beta chains below, sequenced in a study of cytomegalovirus exposure and HLA in healthy donors. The PCR ran on 60 Vbeta and 13 Jbeta primers. TCRdb's copy holds only in-frame clones and misses some; the assay was immunoSEQ multiplex PCR. Counted here are just over 200,000 clones, roughly three quarters occurring once; the ten biggest clones make up less than 2%. Specimen: PBMCs. The receptors derive from a man aged 45-65 years in good health and CMV-seronegative.

The chain joins TRBV5-6 to TRBJ1-2; D is unclear. The CDR3 runs to 15 residues. Trimming removed 0 bases at V and 0 bases at J, with 9 bases between. Per germline, CDR1 SGHDT and CDR2 YYEEEE. In DNA form, the CDR3 reads TGTGCCAGCAGCTTGGGGCAGGTAGCTAACTATGGCTACACCTTC. Protein sequence: CASSLGQVANYGYTF.

The chain recombines TRBV5-4 with TRBJ1-2, with 7 bases identical to TRBD1. After removal of 4 bases from V and 1 base from J, the junction contained 7 bases not matched to a gene. The CDR3 is 15 residues long. The V gene's germline CDR1 is SGHNT and CDR2 YYREEE (reference sequence). The CDR3 bases are TGTGCCAGCAGCACACAAACAGGGGTTAACTATGGCTACACCTTC. Its protein product is CASSTQTGVNYGYTF. Drawing the rest from reference TRBV5-4 and TRBJ1-2, the complete variable domain is ETGVTQSPTHLIKTRGQQVTLRCSSQSGHNTVSWYQQALGQGPQFIFQYYREEENGRGNFPPRFSGLQFPNYSSELNVNALELDDSALYLCASSTQTGVNYGYTFGSGTRLTVV.

The chain joins TRBV11-1 to TRBJ2-6, with D possibly being TRBD2 (5 bases). The CDR3 loop spans 18 amino acids. V was cut by 5 bases and J by 0 bases, with 17 bases left in between. CDR1 and CDR2 from the germline V gene are SGHAT and FQDESV (reference sequence). The CDR3 protein is CASSPGGYSFSGANVLTF. Here the CDR3 DNA reads TGTGCCAGCAGCCCGGGCGGGTATTCCTTCTCTGGGGCCAACGTCCTGACTTTC.

The table lists this clone with a few counts. The rearrangement uses TRBV7-9 and TRBJ1-2; 8 nucleotides align to TRBD1. Germline V lookup: CDR1 SEHNR, CDR2 FQNEAQ (reference sequence). CDR3 size: 16 residues. The junction had 10 bases not matched to a gene; V was cut back by 1 base and J by 6 bases. The DNA for the CDR3 is TGTGCCAGCAGCTTAGACGGGGACAGGCGGCTAGATGGCTACACCTTC. Translation gives CASSLDGDRRLDGYTF.

This chain links TRBV30 with TRBJ2-6, with TRBD1 as a possible D gene (8 bases). The ends were cut back, 7 bases at V and 0 bases at J, with 16 bases in the middle. The CDR3 has 16 amino acids. Germline loops: CDR1 GTSNPN, CDR2 SVGIG (reference sequence). The CDR3 sequence is CALRDRTSSGANVLTF. The CDR3 region has the DNA TGTGCCTTGCGGGACAGGACTAGCTCTGGGGCCAACGTCCTGACTTTC.

This clone has a single count. This rearrangement joins TRBV18 to TRBJ1-2, with a possible D match to TRBD1 (5 bases). V lost 3 bases and J 2 bases, leaving 7 bases between the germline ends. CDR1 is KGHSH and CDR2 is LQKENI in the germline V gene. This CDR3 is 13 amino acids long. The CDR3 DNA reads as TGTGCCAGCTCACCGACAGTCAACTATGGCTACACCTTC. It codes for CASSPTVNYGYTF.

This chain links TRBV9 with TRBJ2-3, with D possibly matching TRBD2 (6 bases). Trimming stripped 2 bases from V and 6 bases from J, with 10 bases between. Germline CDR1 SGDLS, CDR2 YYNGEE. This CDR3 comprises 13 residues. CDR3 coding DNA: TGTGCCAGCAGCGTCGGCGGGAAGGATACGCAGTATTTT. Its translation is CASSVGGKDTQYF.

The chain has TRBV2 and TRBJ2-3; TRBD2 might be the D (6 bases). The CDR3 spans 15 residues. Germline CDR1 SNHLY, CDR2 FYNNEI. Trimming pared 2 bases from V and 9 bases from J, leaving 18 bases between. The CDR3 region has the DNA TGTGCCAGCAGTGAATTCGAGACTAGTACCGAAACGCAGTATTTT. Protein product: CASSEFETSTETQYF.

This clone was seen a handful of times. The chain links TRBV29-1 to TRBJ2-4; perhaps TRBD1 as D (5 bases). Trimming pared 4 bases from V and 7 bases from J, leaving 11 bases between. This CDR3 is 12 amino acids long. Germline CDR1 is SQVTM and CDR2 is ANQGSEA. The CDR3: CSVVARANIQYF. The CDR3 DNA reads TGCAGCGTTGTGGCCAGGGCGAACATTCAGTACTTC.

DNA of the CDR3: TGTGCCAGTAGTTTTGGACAGGCTATAACCTACGAGCAGTACTTC. It is translated as CASSFGQAITYEQYF. The chain carries TRBV19 and TRBJ2-5; 7 bases match TRBD1. The J call may be incorrect, as the DNA end agrees better with TRBJ2-7. Germline lookup yields CDR1 LNHDA and CDR2 SQIVND (reference sequence). The CDR3 has 15 amino acids.

CDR3 coding DNA: TGTGCCTGCGCTACAGGGAAAGGGTCAACTAATGAAAAACTGTTTTTT. It yields the protein CACATGKGSTNEKLFF. The chain couples TRBV30 to TRBJ1-4, with D possibly matching TRBD1 (6 bases). The CDR3 contains 16 residues. Trimming removed 6 bases at V and 0 bases at J, with 17 bases between. Looked up from germline, CDR1 is GTSNPN and CDR2 is SVGIG (reference sequence). Filled out from reference TRBV30 and TRBJ1-4, the complete variable domain reads SQTIHQWPATLVQPVGSPLSLECTVEGTSNPNLYWYRQAAGRGLQLLFYSVGIGQISSEVPQNLSASRPQDRQFILSSKKLLLSDSGFYLCACATGKGSTNEKLFFGSGTQLSVL.

Only one count was recorded for this clone. The chain combines TRBV14 with TRBJ2-7; D is undetermined. The V gene lost 4 bases and the J gene lost 2 bases, with 15 bases spanning the gap. Looked up from germline, CDR1 is SGHDN and CDR2 is FVKESK. This CDR3 has 15 amino acids. In DNA form, the CDR3 reads TGTGCCAGCAGCCCACCACACCTCCCCCCCTACGAGCAGTACTTC. Encoded protein: CASSPPHLPPYEQYF.

This chain joins TRBV19 and TRBJ1-1; 7 nucleotides line up with TRBD1. V gave up 10 bases and J gave up 5 bases; unmatched junction bases: 7. The CDR3 has 12 amino acids. Germline V gene data show CDR1 as LNHDA and CDR2 as SQIVND (reference sequence). The CDR3 DNA reads as TGTGCCACCGAGGAACAGGGGACTGAAGCTTTCTTT. The encoded protein is CATEEQGTEAFF.

The V gene is TRBV7-8, the J gene TRBJ1-2; 7 bases are shared with TRBD1. The CDR3 sequence is 14 residues long. V shed 5 bases, J shed 4 bases, and the junction held 7 bases outside the gene matches. Germline lookup yields CDR1 SGHVS and CDR2 FQNEAQ. The CDR3 nucleotides are TGTGCCAGCAGCCTTGATGGACAGGCCTATGGCTACACCTTC. Translating it yields CASSLDGQAYGYTF.

This sequence joins TRBV27 and TRBJ2-7; the D is unclear. This CDR3 is 17 amino acids long. V shed 2 bases and J shed 4 bases, with 21 bases lying between them. Germline V gene lookup returns CDR1 MNHEY and CDR2 SMNVEV (reference sequence). CDR3 in amino acids: CASSLPPVGRFGYEQYF. The CDR3 region has the DNA TGTGCCAGCAGTTTACCCCCCGTAGGCAGGTTCGGTTACGAGCAGTACTTC.

V gene TRBV27 combines with J gene TRBJ2-7; D ambiguous. This CDR3 has 14 amino acids. Germline loops: CDR1 MNHEY, CDR2 SMNVEV (reference sequence). Trimming cost V 2 bases and J 1 base, with 9 bases left between them. CDR3 sequence reads: CASSLRFGSYEQYF. In DNA form, the CDR3 reads TGTGCCAGCAGTTTAAGATTCGGGTCCTACGAGCAGTACTTC.

This rearrangement joins TRBV11-2 to TRBJ1-5, with unresolved D. The V and J ends lost 0 bases and 11 bases respectively, with 17 bases between them. The germline V gene has CDR1 SGHAT and CDR2 FQNNGV. The CDR3 extends over 15 amino acids. CDR3 sequence (DNA): TGTGCCAGCAGCTTAGATCCCCCCCCCATGGGAGCCCAGCATTTT. Its protein product is CASSLDPPPMGAQHF.

V and J are TRBV4-1 and TRBJ1-4; perhaps TRBD1 as D (6 bases). CDR1 is MGHRA, CDR2 YSYEKL, per germline. V gave up 0 bases and J gave up 7 bases, with 12 bases separating them. CDR3 size: 15 residues. The CDR3 loop is CASSQDRGFIEKLFF. CDR3 coding DNA: TGCGCCAGCAGCCAAGATAGGGGGTTTATTGAAAAACTGTTTTTT.

About this clone itself: Other DNA sequences in this specimen translate into the identical CDR3. The chain joins TRBV29-1 to TRBJ2-1, with TRBD2 as a possible D gene (6 bases). CDR1 and CDR2 from the germline V gene are SQVTM and ANQGSEA. Trimming cost V 4 bases and J 4 bases, with 8 bases left between them. This CDR3 spans 12 amino acids. This CDR3 is CSVGAGYNEQFF. The CDR3 DNA reads as TGCAGCGTTGGGGCGGGATACAATGAGCAGTTCTTC.

This clone was counted once. This chain uses TRBV6-5 with TRBJ2-7, with 7 positions matching TRBD2. The germline CDR1 and CDR2 sequences are MNHEY and SVGAGI. CDR3 length: 15 residues. The V segment lost 5 bases and the J segment 3 bases; nucleotides outside the gene matches: 10. The CDR3 DNA reads as TGTGCCAGCAGTCAACGCCTGGGGACTAACTACGAGCAGTACTTC. Protein sequence: CASSQRLGTNYEQYF.

The chain has TRBV4-1 and TRBJ2-7, with D perhaps matching TRBD2 (6 bases). V lost 0 bases and J 3 bases, leaving 12 bases between the germline ends. The CDR3 is made up of 15 amino acids. CDR1 and CDR2 from the germline V gene are MGHRA and YSYEKL. CDR3 protein: CASSQDSSGLYEQYF. CDR3 DNA: TGCGCCAGCAGCCAAGATTCAAGCGGGCTCTACGAGCAGTACTTC.

The genes are TRBV28 and TRBJ2-1; 12 bases fit TRBD2. The V segment lost 5 bases and the J segment 16 bases; nucleotides outside the gene matches: 15. Germline V gives CDR1 MDHEN, CDR2 SYDVKM. The CDR3 covers 15 residues. CDR3 loop: CASSPQLAGGHLSFF. The DNA for the CDR3 is TGTGCCAGCAGTCCCCAGCTAGCGGGAGGGCACCTGAGTTTCTTC.

This chain joins TRBV10-2 and TRBJ1-2; 11 bases match TRBD1. The germline V gene has CDR1 WSHSY and CDR2 SAAADI. Trimming at V came to 8 bases and at J to 8 bases, leaving 4 bases not matched to a gene. The CDR3 totals 12 residues. In DNA form, the CDR3 reads TGCGCCAGCGGACAGGGGGCGCGAGGCTACACCTTC. Encoded protein: CASGQGARGYTF.

This chain connects TRBV13 to TRBJ2-7; TRBD1 matches 12 bases. Trimming cost V 5 bases and J 4 bases; bases outside gene matches: 3. Germline CDR1 reads PRHDT; CDR2 reads FYEKMQ (reference sequence). CDR3 size: 14 residues. This chain's CDR3 is CASSEGQGAYEQYF. CDR3 nucleotides: TGTGCCAGCAGCGAGGGACAGGGGGCATACGAGCAGTACTTC. The entire variable domain, with the rest obtained from reference TRBV13 and TRBJ2-7, is as follows: AAGVIQSPRHLIKEKRETATLKCYPIPRHDTVYWYQQGPGQDPQFLISFYEKMQSDKGSIPDRFSAQQFSDYHSELNMSSLELGDSALYFCASSEGQGAYEQYFGPGTRLTVT.

V usage is TRBV7-9 and J usage is TRBJ2-5; D perhaps matches TRBD2 (6 bases). The V gene's germline CDR1 is SEHNR and CDR2 FQNEAQ (reference sequence). V lost 7 bases, J lost 1 base, and 10 bases lay in between. CDR3 length equals 13 residues. DNA for the CDR3: TGTGCCAGCACCCGGGACTCCCAAGAGACCCAGTACTTC. Its protein is CASTRDSQETQYF.

The V and J genes are TRBV6-1 and TRBJ1-4; tentative D call: TRBD1 (5 bases). The germline gives CDR1 MNHNS, CDR2 SASEGT. Trimming pared 6 bases from V and 13 bases from J, leaving 15 bases between. This CDR3 contains 12 residues. DNA of the CDR3: TGTGCCAGCAGCAATTACCAGGGAAGACTGTTTTTT. This gives the protein CASSNYQGRLFF.